The clone carrying this TCR beta chain appeared a single time. The CDR3 runs to 15 residues. Trimming removed 8 bases from V and 6 bases from J, with 23 bases in between. Per germline, CDR1 KGHSH and CDR2 LQKENI. TCRdb's table, derived via immunoSEQ multiplex PCR, lists solely in-frame clones and lacks some. The table includes about 200,000 clones, around 90% detected once. This specimen comes from a study of blood T cell repertoires in COVID-19. At the level of the study: T cells, B-cell-depleted T cells, or PBMCs supplied cDNA or gDNA.

The chain links TRBV18 to TRBJ2-7; D is possibly TRBD2 (6 bases). The material sequenced was peripheral blood. The TCR comes from a man in his 60s who had recovered from COVID-19. This CDR3 is CASSPRGAGRSEQYF. Written as DNA, the CDR3 is TGTGCCAGCAGTCCTCGTGGGGCGGGGAGATCCGAGCAGTACTTC.